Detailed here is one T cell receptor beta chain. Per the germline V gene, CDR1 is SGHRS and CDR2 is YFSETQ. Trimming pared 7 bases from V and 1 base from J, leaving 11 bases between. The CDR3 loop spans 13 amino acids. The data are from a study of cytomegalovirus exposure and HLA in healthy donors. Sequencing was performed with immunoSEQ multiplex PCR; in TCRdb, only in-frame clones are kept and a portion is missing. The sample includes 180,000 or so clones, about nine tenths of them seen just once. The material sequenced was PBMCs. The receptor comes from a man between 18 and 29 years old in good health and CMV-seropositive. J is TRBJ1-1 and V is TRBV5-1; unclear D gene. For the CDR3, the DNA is TGCGCCAGCCTAGGACTGACGAACACTGAAGCTTTCTTT. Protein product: CASLGLTNTEAFF.